This T cell receptor (beta chain) was obtained from a study of CXCR3-negative and CXCR3-positive naive CD8 T cells. Study-level findings and limits: Cryopreserved PBMCs had partly decreased CXCR3 expression; fresh PBMCs were used in most assays. Memory CD8+ cells showed much lower diversity, while both naive subsets were comparably high.

This CDR3 has 18 amino acids. By phenotype, naive CD8+ T cells were CD45RO-CCR7+CD27+CD95-. A word on this clonotype: What it binds is not known.

Preparation of TRB cDNA libraries relied on 5' RACE carrying UMI labels. TCRdb reprocessed the 5' RACE reads and reports one entry per CDR3 protein, with no DNA. In all, the sample yields about 90,000 distinct CDR3 sequences. This chain connects TRBV12-3 or TRBV12-4 to TRBJ2-1; TCRdb designates TRBD2, a call that cannot be tested without DNA. Sequencing used naive CXCR3- CD8+ T cells from blood. Documented subset: CD45RO-CCR7+CD27+CD95- naive CD8+ T cells lacking CXCR3 (TNR3-). This TCR derives from a human donor in good health. Some clones in this sample may be carry-over from other donors' samples. CDR3 loop: CASSLADGAGGSYNEQFF.